This entry is about one TCR beta chain. This sample was taken from a study of blood T cell repertoires in COVID-19. Clones were sequenced by immunoSEQ multiplex PCR, and TCRdb holds only the in-frame ones, with some missing. The sample has approximately 69,000 clones, about 86% seen once; the top ten hold around 12%. Sequenced: peripheral blood. The receptor comes from a human donor in a cohort sampled during active COVID-19.

The CDR3 nucleotides read TGCGCCAGCAGCTTGTACGGGCAGGGGGTTGGAACCGGGGAGCTGTTTTTT. This codes for CASSLYGQGVGTGELFF. The chain is built from TRBV5-1 and TRBJ2-2; 7 bases are a match to TRBD1. The CDR3 sequence is 17 residues long. J lost 5 bases, V lost 1 base, and 11 bases had no gene match. The V gene's germline CDR1 is SGHRS and CDR2 YFSETQ.